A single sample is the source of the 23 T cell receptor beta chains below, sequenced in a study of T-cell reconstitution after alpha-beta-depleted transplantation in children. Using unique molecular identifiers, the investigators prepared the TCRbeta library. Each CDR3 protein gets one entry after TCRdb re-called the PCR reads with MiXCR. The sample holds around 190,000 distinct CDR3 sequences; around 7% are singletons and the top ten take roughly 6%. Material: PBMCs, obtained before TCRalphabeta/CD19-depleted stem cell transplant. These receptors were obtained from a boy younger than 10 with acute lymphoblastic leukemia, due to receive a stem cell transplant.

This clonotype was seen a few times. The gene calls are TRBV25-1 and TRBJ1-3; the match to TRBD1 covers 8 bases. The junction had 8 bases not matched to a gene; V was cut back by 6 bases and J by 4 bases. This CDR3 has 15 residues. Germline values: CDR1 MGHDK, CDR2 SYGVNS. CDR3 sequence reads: CASRGGQGGGNTIYF. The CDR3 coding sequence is TGTGCCAGCAGGGGCGGACAGGGAGGAGGAAACACCATATATTTT.

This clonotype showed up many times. CDR3 loop: CASSFLAGSYNEQFF. The DNA for the CDR3 is TGCGCCAGCAGCTTTTTGGCTGGCTCCTACAATGAGCAGTTCTTC. The genes are TRBV5-1 and TRBJ2-1; D is undetermined. Trimming removed 2 bases from V and 0 bases from J, with 9 bases in between. The CDR3 has 15 residues. CDR1 is SGHRS and CDR2 is YFSETQ in the germline V gene.

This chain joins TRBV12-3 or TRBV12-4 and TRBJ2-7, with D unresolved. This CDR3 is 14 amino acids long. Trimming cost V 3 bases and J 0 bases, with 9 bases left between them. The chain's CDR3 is CASSFPDISYEQYF. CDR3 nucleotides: TGTGCCAGCAGTTTTCCAGATATCTCCTACGAGCAGTACTTC.

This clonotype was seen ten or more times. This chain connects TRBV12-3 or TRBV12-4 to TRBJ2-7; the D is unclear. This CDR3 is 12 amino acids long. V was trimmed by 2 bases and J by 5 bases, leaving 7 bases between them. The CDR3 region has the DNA TGTGCCAGCAGTTTATCCTGGAACGAGCAGTACTTC. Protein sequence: CASSLSWNEQYF.

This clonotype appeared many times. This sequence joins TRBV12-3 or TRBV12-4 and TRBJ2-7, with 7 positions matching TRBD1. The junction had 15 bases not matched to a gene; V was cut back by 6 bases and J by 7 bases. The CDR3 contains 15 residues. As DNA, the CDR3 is TGTGCCAGCAGAAGGGGACAGCTTGACTATGGAGAGCAGTACTTC. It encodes CASRRGQLDYGEQYF.

CDR3 sequence (DNA): TGTGCCAGCAGTTACTTTGGCGGGAATCAGCCCCAGCATTTT. Its protein product is CASSYFGGNQPQHF. The chain employs TRBV6-2 or TRBV6-3 and TRBJ1-5; D not certain. V was pared by 1 base and J by 4 bases, with 8 bases between. The CDR3 runs to 14 residues. Looked up from germline, CDR1 is MNHEY and CDR2 is SVGEGT.

DNA for the CDR3: TGTGCCAGCAGCTTACGAGGGGGGAACACCGGGGAGCTGTTTTTT. Its protein is CASSLRGGNTGELFF. J is TRBJ2-2 and V is TRBV7-2, with D possibly TRBD1 on 6 matching bases. Germline lookup yields CDR1 SGHTA and CDR2 FQGNSA. With 2 bases removed from V and 1 base from J, the gap between germline ends came to 8 bases. The CDR3 is 15 amino acids.

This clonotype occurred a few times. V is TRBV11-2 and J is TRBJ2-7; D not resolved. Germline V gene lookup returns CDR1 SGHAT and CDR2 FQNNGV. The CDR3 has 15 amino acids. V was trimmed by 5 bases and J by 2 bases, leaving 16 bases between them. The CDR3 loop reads CASSLSLAGTYEQYF. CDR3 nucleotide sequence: TGTGCCAGCAGCCTTAGTCTCGCAGGTACCTACGAGCAGTACTTC.

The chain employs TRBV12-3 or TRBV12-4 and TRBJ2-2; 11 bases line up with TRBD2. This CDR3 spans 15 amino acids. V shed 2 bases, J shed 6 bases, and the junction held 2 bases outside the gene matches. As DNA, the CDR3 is TGTGCCAGCAGTTTATCTAGCGGGGGGTCCGGGGAGCTGTTTTTT. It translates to CASSLSSGGSGELFF.

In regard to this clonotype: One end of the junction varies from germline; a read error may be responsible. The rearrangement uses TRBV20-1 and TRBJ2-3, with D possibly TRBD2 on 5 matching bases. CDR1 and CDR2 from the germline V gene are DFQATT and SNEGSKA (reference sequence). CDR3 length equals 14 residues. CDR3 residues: CSSSKREYTDTQYF. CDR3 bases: TGCAGTTCTAGTAAACGGGAATACACAGATACGCAGTATTTT.

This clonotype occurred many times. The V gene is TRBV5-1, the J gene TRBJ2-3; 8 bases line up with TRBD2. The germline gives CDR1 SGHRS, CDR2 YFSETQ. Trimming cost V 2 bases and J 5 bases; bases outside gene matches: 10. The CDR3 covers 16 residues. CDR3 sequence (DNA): TGCGCCAGCAGCTTCCCCCCGAGCGGGGGACTAGATACGCAGTATTTT. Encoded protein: CASSFPPSGGLDTQYF.

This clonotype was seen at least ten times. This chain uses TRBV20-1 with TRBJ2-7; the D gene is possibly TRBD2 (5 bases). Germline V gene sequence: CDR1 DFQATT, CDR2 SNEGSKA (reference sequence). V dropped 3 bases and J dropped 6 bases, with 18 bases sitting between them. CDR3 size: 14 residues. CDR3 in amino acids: CSASPGIRVGEQYF. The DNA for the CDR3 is TGCAGTGCTAGTCCCGGGATCCGGGTCGGCGAGCAGTACTTC.

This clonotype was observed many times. The CDR3 coding sequence is TGTGCCAGCAGTTACGAACTATATAGCGGTCCGAGCTCCTACAATGAGCAGTTCTTC. This gives the protein CASSYELYSGPSSYNEQFF. The V gene is TRBV6-2 or TRBV6-3, the J gene TRBJ2-1; maybe TRBD2 (6 bases). Trimming shortened V by 2 bases and J by 0 bases, and 20 bases separated the two germline ends. This CDR3 is built from 19 residues. Germline CDR1 and CDR2: MNHEY and SVGEGT.

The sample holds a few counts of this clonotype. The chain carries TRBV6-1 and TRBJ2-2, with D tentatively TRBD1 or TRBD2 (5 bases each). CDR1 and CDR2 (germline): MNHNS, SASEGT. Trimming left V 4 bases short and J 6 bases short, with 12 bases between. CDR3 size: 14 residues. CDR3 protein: CASSGGVYSGELFF. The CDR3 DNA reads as TGTGCCAGCAGTGGAGGGGTGTATTCCGGGGAGCTGTTTTTT.

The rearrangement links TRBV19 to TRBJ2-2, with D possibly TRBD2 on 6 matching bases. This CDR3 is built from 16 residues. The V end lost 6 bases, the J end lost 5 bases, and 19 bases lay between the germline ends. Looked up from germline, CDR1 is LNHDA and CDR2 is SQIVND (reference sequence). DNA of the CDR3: TGTGCCAGTAGCCCAACCCAAACTAGCCGAACCGGGGAGCTGTTTTTT. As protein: CASSPTQTSRTGELFF.

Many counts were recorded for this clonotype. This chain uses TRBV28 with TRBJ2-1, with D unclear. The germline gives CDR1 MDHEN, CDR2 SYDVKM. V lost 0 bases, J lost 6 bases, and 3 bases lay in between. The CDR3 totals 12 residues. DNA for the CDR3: TGTGCCAGCAGTTTATGGCGCAATGAGCAGTTCTTC. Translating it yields CASSLWRNEQFF. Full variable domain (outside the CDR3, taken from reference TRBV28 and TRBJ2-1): DVKVTQSSRYLVKRTGEKVFLECVQDMDHENMFWYRQDPGLGLRLIYFSYDVKMKEKGDIPEGYSVSREKKERFSLILESASTNQTSMYLCASSLWRNEQFFGPGTRLTVL.

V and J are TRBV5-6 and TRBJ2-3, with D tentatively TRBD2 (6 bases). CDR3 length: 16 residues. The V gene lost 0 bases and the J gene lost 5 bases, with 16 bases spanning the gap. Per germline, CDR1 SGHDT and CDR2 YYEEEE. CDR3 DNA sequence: TGTGCCAGCAGCTTGGTTTACGGGGGAGGAGTAGATACGCAGTATTTT. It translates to CASSLVYGGGVDTQYF.

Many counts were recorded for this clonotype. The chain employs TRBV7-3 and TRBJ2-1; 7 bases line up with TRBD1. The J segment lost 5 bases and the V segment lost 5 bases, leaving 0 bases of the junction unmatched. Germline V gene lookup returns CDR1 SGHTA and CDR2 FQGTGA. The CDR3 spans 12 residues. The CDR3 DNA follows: TGTGCCAGCAGCAGGGGGCACAATGAGCAGTTCTTC. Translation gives CASSRGHNEQFF. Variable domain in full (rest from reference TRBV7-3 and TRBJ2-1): GAGVSQTPSNKVTEKGKYVELRCDPISGHTALYWYRQSLGQGPEFLIYFQGTGAADDSGLPNDRFFAVRPEGSVSTLKIQRTERGDSAVYLCASSRGHNEQFFGPGTRLTVL.

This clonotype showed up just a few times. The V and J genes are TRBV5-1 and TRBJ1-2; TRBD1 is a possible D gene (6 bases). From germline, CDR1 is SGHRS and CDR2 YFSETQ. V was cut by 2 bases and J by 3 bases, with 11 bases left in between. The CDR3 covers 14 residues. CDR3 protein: CASSLQGFDYGYTF. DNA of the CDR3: TGCGCCAGCAGCTTACAGGGTTTTGACTATGGCTACACCTTC.

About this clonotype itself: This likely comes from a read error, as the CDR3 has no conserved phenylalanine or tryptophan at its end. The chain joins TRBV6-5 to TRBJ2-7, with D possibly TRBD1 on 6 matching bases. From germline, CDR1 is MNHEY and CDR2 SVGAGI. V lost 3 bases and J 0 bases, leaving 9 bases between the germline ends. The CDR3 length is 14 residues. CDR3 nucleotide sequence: TGTGCCAGCAGTTATGGACAGAACTCCTACGAGCAGTACTAC. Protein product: CASSYGQNSYEQYY.

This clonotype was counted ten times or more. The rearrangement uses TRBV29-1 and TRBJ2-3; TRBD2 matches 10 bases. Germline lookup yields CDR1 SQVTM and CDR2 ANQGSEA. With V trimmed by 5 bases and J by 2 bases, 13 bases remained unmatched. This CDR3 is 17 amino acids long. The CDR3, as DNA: TGCAGCGTTACACCCCCTCTAGCGGGGGCGAACACAGATACGCAGTATTTT. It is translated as CSVTPPLAGANTDTQYF.

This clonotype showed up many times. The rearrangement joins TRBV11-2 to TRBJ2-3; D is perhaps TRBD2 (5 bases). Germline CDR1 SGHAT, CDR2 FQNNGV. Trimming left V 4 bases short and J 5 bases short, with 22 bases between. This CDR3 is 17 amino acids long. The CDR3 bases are TGTGCCAGCAGCTCTTCCCCGGGATATAGGGTCGAAGATACGCAGTATTTT. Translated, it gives CASSSSPGYRVEDTQYF.

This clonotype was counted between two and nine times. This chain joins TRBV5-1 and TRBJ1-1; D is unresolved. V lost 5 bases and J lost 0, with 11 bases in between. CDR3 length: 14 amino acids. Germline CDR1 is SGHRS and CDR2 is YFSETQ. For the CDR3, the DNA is TGCGCCAGCAGGGGGATGGGTATGAACACTGAAGCTTTCTTT. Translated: CASRGMGMNTEAFF.